These T cell receptor beta chains were read from a single sample in a study of blood T cells in healthy people across ages. MiXCR, run by TCRdb on the 5' RACE reads, gives a single entry per CDR3 protein. The sample has 730,000 or so distinct CDR3 sequences, roughly two fifths seen once. The specimen was blood. These receptor sequences come from a man older than 75 in good health. Both conserved end residues are part of each CDR3. The order of the fields is J gene, V gene, clone size, D gene, CDR3 protein, CDR3 DNA. A D gene is named only where the DNA matches it firmly. Some rows mark clone size as missing; the rest say once, few, many or name a class of expanded clone.

TRBJ2-5 | TRBV9 | . | TRBD2 | CASGVGIAGALETQYF | TGTGCCAGCGGCGTAGGAATAGCGGGGGCCCTGGAGACCCAGTACTTC
TRBJ2-7 | TRBV9 | few | . | CASSVDPGDYEQYF | TGTGCCAGCAGCGTAGACCCCGGGGACTACGAGCAGTACTTC
TRBJ2-7 | TRBV4-1 | . | . | CASSQDLDGAGGIEQYF | TGCGCCAGCAGCCAAGATCTTGACGGGGCTGGAGGGATCGAGCAGTACTTC
TRBJ2-3 | TRBV9 | . | . | CASSPNEVRPDTQYF | TGTGCCAGCAGCCCCAACGAGGTCCGGCCAGATACGCAGTATTTT
TRBJ2-5 | TRBV13 | many | . | CASSLREGETQYF | TGTGCCAGCAGCCTCAGGGAAGGAGAAACCCAGTACTTC
TRBJ1-1 | TRBV29-1 | many | . | CSVDRGGTEAFF | TGCAGCGTTGATCGGGGGGGCACTGAAGCTTTCTTT
TRBJ2-1 | TRBV25-1 | . | . | CASSGGLYNEQFF | TGTGCCAGCAGTGGAGGACTCTACAATGAGCAGTTCTTC
TRBJ2-4 | TRBV20-1 | once | TRBD1 | CSAPRGQGAREQYF | TGCAGTGCCCCCCGCGGACAGGGGGCGAGAGAGCAGTACTTC
TRBJ2-5 | TRBV14 | few | . | CASSQELPGGALGETQYF | TGTGCCAGCAGCCAAGAGCTTCCAGGAGGAGCGCTCGGGGAGACCCAGTACTTC
TRBJ2-2 | TRBV6-5 | few | TRBD2 | CASSSLAGVQTGELFF | TGTGCCAGCAGTTCCTTAGCGGGAGTTCAAACCGGGGAGCTGTTTTTT
TRBJ1-2 | TRBV6-2/TRBV6-3 | few | . | CASSLEGTRANYGYTF | TGTGCCAGCAGTTTAGAGGGGACGCGAGCTAACTATGGCTACACCTTC
TRBJ2-2 | TRBV6-1 | . | . | CASSRRSTNTGELFF | TGTGCCAGCAGTAGGCGGTCAACGAACACCGGGGAGCTGTTTTTT
TRBJ1-4 | TRBV2 | . | . | CASTGTLATNEELFF | TGTGCCAGCACAGGGACATTAGCAACTAATGAAGAACTGTTTTTT
TRBJ1-1 | TRBV6-6 | . | TRBD1 | CASSYGPGQRNTEAFF | TGTGCCAGCAGTTACGGCCCGGGACAGAGAAACACTGAAGCTTTCTTT
TRBJ2-1 | TRBV7-2 | . | TRBD2 | CASSQQSPGLAGRLSHEQFF | TGTGCCAGCAGCCAACAATCACCGGGACTAGCGGGACGACTTAGCCATGAGCAGTTCTTC
TRBJ1-1 | TRBV27 | . | . | CASSSMENTEAFF | TGTGCCAGCAGCTCGATGGAGAACACTGAAGCTTTCTTT
TRBJ2-5 | TRBV29-1 | many | TRBD1 | CSVLGTGQETQYF | TGCAGCGTCCTAGGGACAGGCCAAGAGACCCAGTACTTC
TRBJ2-1 | TRBV28 | . | TRBD2 | CVSKAGVVEQFF | TGTGTCAGTAAAGCGGGAGTAGTCGAGCAGTTCTTC
TRBJ2-5 | TRBV28 | . | . | CASRRAGPETQYF | TGTGCCAGCAGGCGGGCAGGGCCAGAGACCCAGTACTTC
TRBJ2-3 | TRBV20-1 | . | TRBD2 | CSARVLAGNTDTQYF | TGCAGTGCTAGAGTCCTAGCGGGAAACACAGATACGCAGTATTTT
TRBJ2-2 | TRBV7-2 | . | TRBD1 | CASSLNPRRGQGAGELFF | TGTGCCAGCAGCTTAAATCCCCGCCGGGGACAGGGGGCCGGGGAGCTGTTTTTT
TRBJ2-4 | TRBV20-1 | few | . | CSAREETIIAKNIQYF | TGCAGTGCTAGAGAGGAGACAATCATAGCCAAAAACATTCAGTACTTC
TRBJ1-2 | TRBV6-4 | . | . | CASSWDLTYGYTF | TGTGCCAGCAGTTGGGACCTAACCTATGGCTACACCTTC
TRBJ2-6 | TRBV15 | few | . | CATSSVTGSGANVLTF | TGTGCCACCAGCAGCGTTACAGGGTCTGGGGCCAACGTCCTGACTTTC
TRBJ2-1 | TRBV10-3 | . | . | CAVSESEGGEQFF | TGTGCCGTCAGTGAGTCTGAGGGAGGAGAGCAGTTCTTC
TRBJ2-1 | TRBV5-1 | . | . | CASSLDGAGSPQVDEQFF | TGCGCCAGCAGCTTGGATGGGGCGGGGAGCCCGCAGGTGGATGAGCAGTTCTTC
TRBJ2-1 | TRBV9 | . | TRBD2 | CASSVEALAGNEQFF | TGTGCCAGCAGCGTAGAGGCGCTAGCGGGAAATGAGCAGTTCTTC
TRBJ2-7 | TRBV7-2 | few | TRBD1 | CASSSGTGSREQYF | TGTGCCAGCAGCTCCGGGACAGGGTCCCGCGAGCAGTACTTC
TRBJ2-1 | TRBV25-1 | . | . | CASSKQGGNNEQFF | TGTGCCAGCAGTAAACAGGGTGGAAACAATGAGCAGTTCTTC
TRBJ1-2 | TRBV3-1 | . | . | CASFSGVYGYTF | TGTGCCAGCTTTTCCGGGGTCTATGGCTACACCTTC
TRBJ2-7 | TRBV7-8 | . | . | CACSFNQGSYEQYF | TGTGCCTGCAGCTTTAATCAGGGCTCCTACGAGCAGTACTTC
TRBJ2-3 | TRBV29-1 | . | TRBD2 | CSVEASGTYTDTQYF | TGCAGCGTTGAGGCTAGCGGGACTTACACAGATACGCAGTATTTT
TRBJ2-3 | TRBV7-2 | . | TRBD2 | CASSTFPGLAGSTQYF | TGTGCCAGCAGCACTTTCCCGGGACTAGCGGGGAGTACGCAGTATTTT
TRBJ1-2 | TRBV5-1 | . | . | CASSGTNGYGYTF | TGCGCCAGCAGTGGGACAAACGGTTATGGCTACACCTTC
TRBJ2-1 | TRBV6-5 | . | TRBD2 | CASSYSRTSGRDNEQFF | TGTGCCAGCAGTTACTCGAGAACTAGCGGGAGGGACAATGAGCAGTTCTTC
TRBJ2-5 | TRBV6-2/TRBV6-3 | few | . | CASSSVWAIQETQYF | TGTGCCAGCAGTTCCGTCTGGGCAATCCAAGAGACCCAGTACTTC
TRBJ2-7 | TRBV25-1 | many | . | CASSRDYEQYF | TGTGCCAGCAGTCGAGACTACGAGCAGTACTTC